Following are 21 T cell receptor beta chains from one sample sequenced in a study of blood T cell repertoires in COVID-19. The assay was immunoSEQ multiplex PCR, and TCRdb's table has in-frame clones only and misses some. The sample consists of about 190,000 clones, about 72% of them appearing once. Material: PBMCs or T cells enriched from blood (not recorded which). The receptors here all came from a woman aged 45-65 years who had recovered from COVID-19.

This chain links TRBV28 with TRBJ2-2; 14 bases map to TRBD2. V trimming: 6 bases; J trimming: 3 bases; junction bases outside the gene matches: 3. Germline V CDR1 and CDR2: MDHEN, SYDVKM. The CDR3 totals 16 residues. Written as DNA, the CDR3 is TGTGCCAGCAGATCGGGACTAGCGGGGGACACCGGGGAGCTGTTTTTT. Its translation is CASRSGLAGDTGELFF.

V gene TRBV19 combines with J gene TRBJ2-1, with TRBD2 matching 9 bases. J was trimmed by 3 bases and V by 6 bases; bases with no gene match: 6. The germline V gene has CDR1 LNHDA and CDR2 SQIVND (reference sequence). CDR3 size: 15 residues. The CDR3 protein is CASRASGNFYNEQFF. The CDR3 DNA is TGTGCCAGTAGAGCTAGCGGGAATTTCTACAATGAGCAGTTCTTC.

The chain carries TRBV6-5 and TRBJ1-1; tentatively, D is TRBD1 (5 bases). This CDR3 comprises 13 residues. Germline CDR1 MNHEY, CDR2 SVGAGI. V gave up 10 bases and J gave up 1 base, with 13 bases separating them. The CDR3 DNA is TGTGCCACCCGCAGGACAAAGAACACTGAAGCTTTCTTT. Amino acid sequence: CATRRTKNTEAFF.

This chain joins TRBV18 and TRBJ2-7; no reliable D call. V was cut by 3 bases and J by 2 bases, with 11 bases left in between. The CDR3 totals 14 residues. CDR1 is KGHSH and CDR2 is LQKENI in the germline V gene. In DNA, the CDR3 is TGTGCCAGCTCACCCGATCAAGCCACCTACGAGCAGTACTTC. Its translation: CASSPDQATYEQYF.

The chain carries TRBV28 and TRBJ1-5; D ambiguous. V gave up 8 bases and J gave up 3 bases, with 14 bases separating them. Germline CDR1 and CDR2: MDHEN and SYDVKM. CDR3 length: 14 residues. CDR3 nucleotides: TGTGCCAGCCAACTCCGAGAGATCAATCAGCCCCAGCATTTT. It specifies CASQLREINQPQHF.

This clone showed up just once. V gene TRBV7-2 combines with J gene TRBJ2-3, with 12 bases identical to TRBD2. The CDR3 is made up of 16 amino acids. Trimming took 5 bases from V and 4 from J; bases not matched to a gene: 7. The germline CDR1 and CDR2 sequences are SGHTA and FQGNSA. The CDR3 region has the DNA TGTGCCAGCAGCCCTGGACTAGCGGGAAGGGCAGATACGCAGTATTTT. Translating gives CASSPGLAGRADTQYF.

V usage is TRBV3-1 (or the pseudogene TRBV3-2) and J usage is TRBJ2-1, with TRBD1 matching over 7 bases. This CDR3 has 16 residues. The germline V gene encodes CDR1 LGHDT and CDR2 YNNKEL (reference sequence). V trimming: 2 bases; J trimming: 2 bases; junction bases outside the gene matches: 6. CDR3 in DNA: TGTGCCAGCAGCCAAACCACAGGGGAAACCTACAATGAGCAGTTCTTC. Amino acid sequence: CASSQTTGETYNEQFF.

This chain joins TRBV3-1 (or the pseudogene TRBV3-2) and TRBJ2-7, with 13 positions matching TRBD2. The J segment lost 5 bases and the V segment lost 5 bases, leaving 21 bases of the junction unmatched. This CDR3 contains 20 residues. The germline V gene encodes CDR1 LGHDT and CDR2 YNNKEL (reference sequence). CDR3 residues: CASSSGAKPRTSGSSHEQYF. In DNA form, the CDR3 reads TGTGCCAGCAGCTCGGGGGCCAAACCGAGGACTAGCGGGAGTTCCCACGAGCAGTACTTC.

The chain employs TRBV5-1 and TRBJ2-3, with a tentative D call TRBD2 (6 bases). This CDR3 contains 14 residues. Trimming cost V 2 bases and J 5 bases, with 12 bases left between them. Per the germline V gene, CDR1 is SGHRS and CDR2 is YFSETQ. The CDR3 sequence is CASSFGTEGDTQYF. DNA for the CDR3: TGCGCCAGCAGCTTTGGGACGGAGGGAGATACGCAGTATTTT.

CDR3 sequence (DNA): TGTGCCAGCAGTGAGAAGCTCACTCGACAGCCCCAGCATTTT. This translates into CASSEKLTRQPQHF. J is TRBJ1-5 and V is TRBV2; D is unclear. This CDR3 region has 14 residues. CDR1 and CDR2 (germline): SNHLY, FYNNEI. The V and J ends lost 3 bases and 7 bases respectively, with 13 bases between them.

The chain is built from TRBV11-1 and TRBJ2-6; no clear D gene. Trimming pared 3 bases from V and 8 bases from J, leaving 8 bases between. The length of the CDR3 is 13 residues. Germline CDR1 reads SGHAT; CDR2 reads FQDESV (reference sequence). The CDR3 sequence: CASSFQETNVLTF. CDR3 DNA sequence: TGTGCCAGCAGCTTCCAGGAAACCAACGTCCTGACTTTC.

This chain links TRBV29-1 with TRBJ2-1; 10 bases fit TRBD2. Germline V lookup: CDR1 SQVTM, CDR2 ANQGSEA. J lost 6 bases, V lost 6 bases, and 8 bases had no gene match. This CDR3 has 14 residues. The CDR3 nucleotides read TGCAGCGTACTAGCGGGACCTGCCGCCAATGAGCAGTTCTTC. Its translation is CSVLAGPAANEQFF.

The gene calls are TRBV4-1 and TRBJ2-7; D may be TRBD2 (6 bases). Per the germline V gene, CDR1 is MGHRA and CDR2 is YSYEKL. The CDR3 is 15 amino acids. Trimming stripped 1 base from V and 2 bases from J, with 12 bases between. CDR3 in DNA: TGCGCCAGCAGCCAAGTGTTAGCGGCAACCTACGAGCAGTACTTC. It codes for CASSQVLAATYEQYF.

The chain couples TRBV9 to TRBJ2-3; 10 bases agree with TRBD2. The V gene end was trimmed by 4 bases and the J gene end by 7 bases; junction bases not matched to a gene: 12. The CDR3 extends over 16 amino acids. The germline gives CDR1 SGDLS, CDR2 YYNGEE. The CDR3 sequence: CASSPLAGGPTHTQYF. As DNA, the CDR3 is TGTGCCAGCAGCCCGTTAGCGGGAGGACCCACCCATACGCAGTATTTT.

The chain employs TRBV7-6 and TRBJ1-1; TRBD1 is a possible D gene (6 bases). This CDR3 comprises 13 residues. Trimming cost V 8 bases and J 1 base, with 11 bases left between them. Germline V gives CDR1 SGHVS, CDR2 FNYEAQ. This CDR3 reads CASAQGRNTEAFF. The CDR3 bases are TGTGCCAGCGCCCAGGGGCGGAACACTGAAGCTTTCTTT.

In its sample, this clone was seen once. The J gene is TRBJ2-5, the V gene TRBV7-9, with TRBD1 as a possible D gene (6 bases). The CDR3 extends over 14 amino acids. Deletions cut 5 bases from V and 5 bases from J, with 15 bases between. Germline V CDR1 and CDR2: SEHNR, FQNEAQ (reference sequence). CDR3 in DNA: TGTGCCAGCAGCCGCCCACAGGGTGGGGAGACCCAGTACTTC. Amino acid sequence: CASSRPQGGETQYF.

The chain employs TRBV7-9 and TRBJ2-5; the D gene is possibly TRBD2 (7 bases). Germline CDR1 SEHNR, CDR2 FQNEAQ (reference sequence). The germline V and J ends were trimmed by 5 bases and 5 bases, with 18 bases remaining between them. The CDR3 is 15 residues long. The CDR3 DNA reads as TGTGCCAGCAGCCTCGGGTCAGGGGAGGGGGAGACCCAGTACTTC. Its protein is CASSLGSGEGETQYF.

V and J are TRBV6-5 and TRBJ2-7, with D possibly TRBD1 on 8 matching bases. V was shortened by 11 bases and J by 4 bases, with 18 bases between the two germline ends. Germline V gene lookup returns CDR1 MNHEY and CDR2 SVGAGI. The CDR3 has 13 amino acids. The CDR3 is CASRGQGLYEQYF. CDR3 nucleotides: TGTGCCTCGAGAGGACAGGGACTATACGAGCAGTACTTC.

This rearrangement joins TRBV4-1 to TRBJ1-1, with D perhaps TRBD1 (6 bases). CDR3 length equals 15 residues. Between the trimmed V and J ends, which lost 1 base and 5 bases, there was a span of 14 bases. Germline loops: CDR1 MGHRA, CDR2 YSYEKL. CDR3 residues: CASSQVRSRGTEAFF. The CDR3 DNA is TGCGCCAGCAGCCAAGTCAGATCGAGGGGGACTGAAGCTTTCTTT.

This clone appeared many times. This chain uses TRBV6-1 with TRBJ1-2; 8 nucleotides agree with TRBD1. The CDR3 is made up of 17 amino acids. The germline gives CDR1 MNHNS, CDR2 SASEGT. The ends lost 0 bases at V and 2 bases at J; junction bases unmatched: 8. CDR3 sequence: CASSEAPGGSINYGYTF. CDR3 coding DNA: TGTGCCAGCAGTGAAGCTCCAGGGGGCTCGATCAACTATGGCTACACCTTC.

The rearrangement links TRBV28 to TRBJ1-4, with 8 bases that match TRBD1. From germline, CDR1 is MDHEN and CDR2 SYDVKM. The CDR3 contains 15 residues. J lost 4 bases, V lost 3 bases, and 4 bases had no gene match. The CDR3 loop reads CASSFNRGNNEKLFF. CDR3 DNA sequence: TGTGCCAGCAGTTTCAACAGGGGGAATAATGAAAAACTGTTTTTT. The full variable domain, in which reference TRBV28 and TRBJ1-4 provide the parts outside the CDR3, is DVKVTQSSRYLVKRTGEKVFLECVQDMDHENMFWYRQDPGLGLRLIYFSYDVKMKEKGDIPEGYSVSREKKERFSLILESASTNQTSMYLCASSFNRGNNEKLFFGSGTQLSVL.